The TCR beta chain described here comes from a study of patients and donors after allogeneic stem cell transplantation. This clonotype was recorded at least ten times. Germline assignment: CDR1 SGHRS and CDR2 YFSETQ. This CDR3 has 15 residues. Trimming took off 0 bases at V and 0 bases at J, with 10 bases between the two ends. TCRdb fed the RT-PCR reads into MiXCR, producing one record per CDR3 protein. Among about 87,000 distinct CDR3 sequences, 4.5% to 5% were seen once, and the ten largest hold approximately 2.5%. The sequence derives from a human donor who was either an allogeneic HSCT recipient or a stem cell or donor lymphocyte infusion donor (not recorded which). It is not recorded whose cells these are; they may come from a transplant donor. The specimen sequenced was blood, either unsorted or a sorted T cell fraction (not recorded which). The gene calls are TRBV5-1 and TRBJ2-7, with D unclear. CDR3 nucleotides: TGCGCCAGCAGCTTGGACATCCTCAACTCCTACGAGCAGTACTTC. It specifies CASSLDILNSYEQYF.